This T cell receptor (beta chain) was retrieved from a study of T-cell memory formation after mild COVID-19. Study summary: There were largely donor-specific TCR clusters.

CDR3 size: 12 residues. Germline V gene data show CDR1 as DFQATT and CDR2 as SNEGSKA (reference sequence). Employing constant-segment primers, 5'RACE generated TCR alpha and TCR beta cDNA libraries bearing sample barcodes and UMIs. TCRdb re-analysed the 5' RACE reads in MiXCR, keeping a single row per CDR3 protein. The table shows fewer than 60,000 distinct CDR3 sequences, with roughly 12% occurring only once. Findings and caveats of the study: Second-wave clones reaching peak frequency on day 37 lacked confirmed SARS-CoV-2 specificity. Researchers found some responding clones in pre-infection memory, a sign that cross-reactive memory joined.

On this clonotype itself: Its specificity is not known.

The sequenced sample consisted of PBMCs or a T cell subset sorted from them (not recorded which). This clonotype was sampled from a man in his late teens or twenties who had mild COVID-19 (a few samples of this study predate the infection). Cell type and time point are not known. The chain employs TRBV20-1 and TRBJ2-1; the D is unclear. The CDR3 nucleotides read TGCAGCTTCCAGGAGCGCTACAATGAGCAGTTCTTC. Residues: CSFQERYNEQFF.